This T cell receptor (beta chain) stems from a study of blood T cell repertoires in COVID-19. Turning to the study itself: Samples of COVID-19 (acute and convalescent) were obtained from the United States, Italy and Spain. PBMCs, B-cell-depleted T cells, or T cells provided the cDNA or gDNA that made up the material.

V lost 3 bases to trimming and J lost 5 bases; unmatched junction nucleotides: 5. CDR3 size: 15 residues. The V gene's germline CDR1 is KGHSH and CDR2 LQKENI. Everyone who took part was roughly 18 to 89 years old, and they came from 24 US areas. Resolution of symptoms, clearance, or two negative PCRs was present in recovered Cohort 3 donors. Here immunoSEQ multiplex PCR was the method, and the copy in TCRdb shows in-frame clones only, minus some. This table has around 250,000 clones, about 89% appearing once. The sequencing input was PBMCs or T cells enriched from blood (not recorded which). The chain has TRBV18 and TRBJ2-2; 8 bases are a match to TRBD1. This clonotype was sampled from a woman under 40 who had recovered from COVID-19. CDR3 DNA: TGTGCCAGCTCACCTGACAGGGGTTGGACCGGGGAGCTGTTTTTT. Its translation: CASSPDRGWTGELFF.